Presented here are 20 T cell receptor beta chains from one specimen sequenced in a study of blood T cell repertoires in COVID-19. Sequencing used immunoSEQ multiplex PCR; TCRdb keeps in-frame clones, though not all of them. Of roughly 250,000 clones listed, 75% to 85% were seen once; the top ten hold approximately 4.5%. Source material: peripheral blood. The receptors were sampled from a woman between 65 and 79 years old with acute or convalescent COVID-19.

The chain links TRBV29-1 to TRBJ1-6, with TRBD1 as a possible D gene (5 bases). Trimming shortened V by 7 bases and J by 9 bases, and 19 bases separated the two germline ends. The CDR3 spans 14 residues. The germline V gene has CDR1 SQVTM and CDR2 ANQGSEA. For the CDR3, the DNA is TGCAGCGCCGCAGAAGGACAAGCGAGTTCACCCCTCCACTTT. Encoded protein: CSAAEGQASSPLHF. The complete variable domain, with remaining parts taken from reference TRBV29-1 and TRBJ1-6, reads SAVISQKPSRDICQRGTSLTIQCQVDSQVTMMFWYRQQPGQSLTLIATANQGSEATYESGFVIDKFPISRPNLTFSTLTVSNMSPEDSSIYLCSAAEGQASSPLHFGNGTRLTVT.

The genes are TRBV4-1 and TRBJ1-6, with a possible D match to TRBD1 (5 bases). V gave up 4 bases and J gave up 10 bases, with 20 bases separating them. This CDR3 comprises 16 residues. Germline-derived CDR1 and CDR2 are MGHRA and YSYEKL. The chain's CDR3 is CASSLDAPRVGSPLHF. CDR3 DNA: TGCGCCAGCAGCCTAGACGCCCCCAGGGTAGGATCACCCCTCCACTTT.

This chain connects TRBV19 to TRBJ1-5, with a possible D match to TRBD1 (5 bases). Trimming removed 5 bases from V and 0 bases from J, with 14 bases in between. The length of the CDR3 is 16 residues. From germline, CDR1 is LNHDA and CDR2 SQIVND (reference sequence). The CDR3 spells CASSVTGAYSNQPQHF. The CDR3 nucleotides read TGTGCCAGTAGTGTTACAGGTGCGTATAGCAATCAGCCCCAGCATTTT. The whole variable domain, filled in from reference TRBV19 and TRBJ1-5, reads DGGITQSPKYLFRKEGQNVTLSCEQNLNHDAMYWYRQDPGQGLRLIYYSQIVNDFQKGDIAEGYSVSREKKESFPLTVTSAQKNPTAFYLCASSVTGAYSNQPQHFGDGTRLSIL.

The chain links TRBV7-9 to TRBJ1-4; a possible D gene is TRBD1 (6 bases). This CDR3 region has 15 residues. The germline V gene has CDR1 SEHNR and CDR2 FQNEAQ (reference sequence). V shed 6 bases and J shed 5 bases, with 16 bases lying between them. The CDR3 is CASRLSGVANEKLFF. DNA of the CDR3: TGTGCCAGCAGGTTATCAGGGGTTGCAAATGAAAAACTGTTTTTT.

The V gene is TRBV5-4, the J gene TRBJ2-7; 10 positions match TRBD2. This CDR3 has 14 amino acids. The germline V gene has CDR1 SGHNT and CDR2 YYREEE (reference sequence). V lost 4 bases and J lost 7; bases outside the gene matches: 8. This CDR3 is CASSQRGGLFEQYF. The CDR3 region has the DNA TGTGCCAGCAGCCAGCGGGGGGGCCTTTTTGAGCAGTACTTC.

This rearrangement joins TRBV5-4 to TRBJ2-5; 10 nucleotides agree with TRBD1. Germline V gene data show CDR1 as SGHNT and CDR2 as YYREEE (reference sequence). The CDR3 runs 15 residues. The V gene end was trimmed by 4 bases and the J gene end by 4 bases; junction bases not matched to a gene: 7. CDR3 sequence reads: CASSPGTGAPETQYF. The CDR3 DNA reads as TGTGCCAGCAGCCCTGGGACAGGGGCCCCAGAGACCCAGTACTTC.

The V call is TRBV28, the J call TRBJ1-5; TRBD1 matches 7 bases. V trimming: 5 bases; J trimming: 15 bases; junction bases outside the gene matches: 13. Per germline, CDR1 MDHEN and CDR2 SYDVKM. The CDR3 is 13 residues long. The CDR3 protein is CASSGTEGVRMHF. The CDR3 DNA reads TGTGCCAGCAGTGGGACAGAGGGGGTTCGTATGCATTTT.

J is TRBJ1-5 and V is TRBV19; D is perhaps TRBD1 (6 bases). V shed 7 bases and J shed 3 bases, with 22 bases lying between them. Germline V CDR1 and CDR2: LNHDA, SQIVND (reference sequence). CDR3 length: 17 amino acids. CDR3 DNA sequence: TGTGCCAGTACGACGTGGAAGGGGGGGCGTATCAATCAGCCCCAGCATTTT. Its protein product is CASTTWKGGRINQPQHF.

This clone came up a few times. V gene TRBV5-1 combines with J gene TRBJ1-4; D not certain. CDR1 SGHRS and CDR2 YFSETQ come from the germline V gene. The CDR3 contains 14 residues. V was trimmed by 7 bases and J by 5 bases, leaving 15 bases between them. The CDR3 loop is CASANSGDNEKLFF. DNA for the CDR3: TGCGCCAGCGCCAACTCGGGAGACAATGAAAAACTGTTTTTT.

This clone was counted a few times. The genes are TRBV5-4 and TRBJ1-3; unclear D gene. This CDR3 is 15 amino acids long. V lost 9 bases and J lost 4, with 20 bases in between. Germline assignment: CDR1 SGHNT and CDR2 YYREEE (reference sequence). CDR3 sequence (DNA): TGTGCCACTTTTAAGGGAGGAATTTCCGGAAACACCATATATTTT. Residues: CATFKGGISGNTIYF.

V is TRBV2 and J is TRBJ1-6; unclear D gene. The germline V gene has CDR1 SNHLY and CDR2 FYNNEI. The CDR3 runs 15 residues. V lost 5 bases to trimming and J lost 2 bases, with 10 bases between them. The CDR3 DNA is TGTGCCAGCAGTCCGTCCGGGACCTATAATTCACCCCTCCACTTT. The encoded protein is CASSPSGTYNSPLHF.

V is TRBV2 and J is TRBJ1-2, with D possibly TRBD1 on 5 matching bases. The CDR3 runs 14 residues. The germline V gene encodes CDR1 SNHLY and CDR2 FYNNEI. V was clipped by 0 bases and J by 4 bases, with 9 bases between them. Here the CDR3 reads CASSEARGVYGYTF. The CDR3 DNA follows: TGTGCCAGCAGTGAAGCGCGGGGCGTCTATGGCTACACCTTC.

The V call is TRBV11-2, the J call TRBJ1-4; a weak D match, TRBD1 (5 bases). V lost 0 bases, J lost 10 bases, and 9 bases lay in between. Germline CDR1 is SGHAT and CDR2 is FQNNGV. The CDR3 is made up of 13 amino acids. The CDR3 nucleotides are TGTGCCAGCAGCTTAGAGGTGGGACTAAAACTGTTTTTT. The encoded protein is CASSLEVGLKLFF.

The gene calls are TRBV29-1 and TRBJ1-1; 8 bases align to TRBD1. Germline V gene sequence: CDR1 SQVTM, CDR2 ANQGSEA. V shed 7 bases, J shed 4 bases, and the junction held 11 bases outside the gene matches. This CDR3 has 14 residues. The CDR3: CSAEDRGWSTEAFF. The CDR3 DNA sequence: TGCAGCGCGGAAGACAGGGGCTGGAGCACTGAAGCTTTCTTT.

The J gene is TRBJ1-6, the V gene TRBV9, with D perhaps TRBD1 (5 bases). The V and J ends lost 0 bases and 5 bases respectively, with 9 bases between them. The CDR3 is 15 residues long. Germline values: CDR1 SGDLS, CDR2 YYNGEE. The CDR3 bases are TGTGCCAGCAGCGTAGAAGGGACTGATAATTCACCCCTCCACTTT. Protein product: CASSVEGTDNSPLHF.

The chain is built from TRBV4-3 and TRBJ1-4; D not certain. V was pared by 1 base and J by 8 bases, with 11 bases between. CDR3 length: 14 residues. CDR1 is LGHNA and CDR2 is YSLEER in the germline V gene. CDR3 in amino acids: CASSQGNRVEKLFF. CDR3 coding DNA: TGCGCCAGCAGCCAAGGTAACCGCGTGGAAAAACTGTTTTTT.

The chain employs TRBV2 and TRBJ2-1; a possible D gene is TRBD1 (6 bases). Between the trimmed V and J ends, which lost 4 bases and 4 bases, there was a span of 8 bases. Germline V gene sequence: CDR1 SNHLY, CDR2 FYNNEI. CDR3 length equals 13 residues. DNA for the CDR3: TGTGCCAGCAGTGGGGACACTTACAATGAGCAGTTCTTC. This translates into CASSGDTYNEQFF.

The gene calls are TRBV30 and TRBJ2-7, with 8 bases identical to TRBD2. Germline lookup yields CDR1 GTSNPN and CDR2 SVGIG (reference sequence). The CDR3 is 12 residues long. CDR3 amino acids: CAAGREFYEQYF. As DNA, the CDR3 is TGTGCGGCCGGGAGGGAGTTCTACGAGCAGTACTTC.

The chain carries TRBV12-3 or TRBV12-4 and TRBJ1-1; 8 bases are a match to TRBD1. Trimming removed 2 bases from V and 8 bases from J; junction bases left unmatched: 4. The CDR3 runs 13 residues. In nucleotides, the CDR3 is TGTGCCAGCAGTTTATTGAGGACAGGGGAAGCTTTCTTT. Encoded protein: CASSLLRTGEAFF.

V and J are TRBV9 and TRBJ1-3; the match to TRBD1 covers 7 bases. Looked up from germline, CDR1 is SGDLS and CDR2 is YYNGEE. The CDR3 consists of 15 residues. V trimming: 1 base; J trimming: 2 bases; junction bases outside the gene matches: 3. The CDR3 DNA follows: TGTGCCAGCAGCGTAAGGCAGGGGGCTGGAAACACCATATATTTT. This translates into CASSVRQGAGNTIYF. Complete variable domain (other parts from reference TRBV9 and TRBJ1-3): DSGVTQTPKHLITATGQRVTLRCSPRSGDLSVYWYQQSLDQGLQFLIQYYNGEERAKGNILERFSAQQFPDLHSELNLSSLELGDSALYFCASSVRQGAGNTIYFGEGSWLTVV.